One sample yielded the 14 T cell receptor beta chains listed below, sequenced in a study of blood T cell repertoires in COVID-19. Method: immunoSEQ multiplex PCR; TCRdb's copy keeps in-frame clones and lacks some. The sample holds hundreds of thousands of clones, 82% seen once. Sequences were obtained from peripheral blood. The receptor set was obtained from a woman between 65 and 79 years old with acute or convalescent COVID-19.

This sequence joins TRBV5-1 and TRBJ2-2, with TRBD1 matching 7 bases. With V trimmed by 5 bases and J by 5 bases, 3 bases remained unmatched. CDR1 is SGHRS, CDR2 YFSETQ, per germline. CDR3 length: 13 amino acids. CDR3 protein: CASSPTGTGELFF. The CDR3 nucleotides are TGCGCCAGCAGTCCGACAGGGACCGGGGAGCTGTTTTTT.

This clone was seen only a few times. The rearrangement uses TRBV4-1 and TRBJ1-5, with D possibly TRBD1 on 6 matching bases. The length of the CDR3 is 14 residues. From germline, CDR1 is MGHRA and CDR2 YSYEKL. Trimming took 0 bases from V and 5 from J, leaving 8 bases between them. The CDR3 loop is CASSQDHRDQPQHF. As DNA, the CDR3 is TGCGCCAGCAGCCAAGATCACAGGGATCAGCCCCAGCATTTT.

V usage is TRBV19 and J usage is TRBJ1-1, with 9 positions matching TRBD1. Germline V gene lookup returns CDR1 LNHDA and CDR2 SQIVND (reference sequence). Trimming at V came to 2 bases and at J to 1 base, leaving 5 bases not matched to a gene. The CDR3 length is 16 residues. The CDR3 coding sequence is TGTGCCAGTAGTATACTATGGACAGGGGAGAACACTGAAGCTTTCTTT. The encoded protein is CASSILWTGENTEAFF.

J is TRBJ1-3 and V is TRBV15, with unresolved D. Trimming took off 0 bases at V and 4 bases at J, with 10 bases between the two ends. The CDR3 spans 15 residues. Germline assignment: CDR1 LNHNV and CDR2 YYDKDF (reference sequence). The DNA for the CDR3 is TGTGCCACCAGCAGAGAGTGGGCGATCGGAAACACCATATATTTT. Translation gives CATSREWAIGNTIYF.

About this clone: This sample also contains other DNA sequences that code for the same CDR3. The V call is TRBV4-3, the J call TRBJ1-4, with D possibly matching TRBD1 (6 bases). The CDR3 loop spans 15 amino acids. Germline V gene lookup returns CDR1 LGHNA and CDR2 YSLEER. The germline V and J ends were trimmed by 0 bases and 8 bases, with 13 bases remaining between them. Here the CDR3 DNA reads TGCGCCAGCAGCCAAGATCGGGGGGGCGGGGAAAAACTGTTTTTT. Translation gives CASSQDRGGGEKLFF.

V gene TRBV6-5 combines with J gene TRBJ1-3; D ambiguous. Trimming left V 10 bases short and J 0 bases short, with 13 bases between. The CDR3 extends over 14 amino acids. CDR1 and CDR2 from the germline V gene are MNHEY and SVGAGI. CDR3 region: CATQELFSGNTIYF. The CDR3 DNA follows: TGTGCCACCCAAGAGCTCTTCTCTGGAAACACCATATATTTT.

This clone was seen once. The chain employs TRBV12-3 or TRBV12-4 and TRBJ1-2; 7 bases match TRBD1. The CDR3 is 13 amino acids. Unmatched junction bases numbered 6, after V lost 5 bases and J lost 6 bases. The chain's CDR3 is CASSRQGFNGYTF. The CDR3 coding sequence is TGTGCCAGCAGTAGACAGGGTTTTAATGGCTACACCTTC.

This rearrangement joins TRBV5-5 to TRBJ1-4; D remains unclear. This CDR3 comprises 13 residues. The V end lost 3 bases, the J end lost 12 bases, and 15 bases lay between the germline ends. CDR1 is SGHKS and CDR2 is YYEKEE in the germline V gene (reference sequence). The CDR3 protein is CASSWTEGWELFF. The CDR3 DNA sequence: TGTGCCAGCAGCTGGACGGAGGGCTGGGAACTGTTTTTT.

This chain joins TRBV3-1 (or the pseudogene TRBV3-2) and TRBJ1-1; no firm D call. The CDR3 consists of 13 residues. Trimming stripped 2 bases from V and 3 bases from J, with 7 bases between. Germline CDR1 reads LGHDT; CDR2 reads YNNKEL (reference sequence). The CDR3 region has the DNA TGTGCCAGCAGCCAACGTAGAGACACTGAAGCTTTCTTT. Amino acids: CASSQRRDTEAFF.

This clone was recorded once. This chain links TRBV27 with TRBJ2-7, with 7 bases fitting TRBD1. The V gene end was trimmed by 6 bases and the J gene end by 0 bases; junction bases not matched to a gene: 5. The CDR3 is made up of 14 amino acids. Germline CDR1 MNHEY, CDR2 SMNVEV (reference sequence). As DNA, the CDR3 is TGTGCCAGCAGCCCGGACAGGAGCTCCTACGAGCAGTACTTC. Protein sequence: CASSPDRSSYEQYF.

This CDR3 reads CASSGQGVNTEAFF. Here the CDR3 DNA reads TGTGCCAGCAGCGGACAGGGTGTGAACACTGAAGCTTTCTTT. The chain joins TRBV6-2 or TRBV6-3 to TRBJ1-1, with 8 bases fitting TRBD1. J gave up 0 bases and V 6 bases, and 3 bases lay outside the gene matches. In germline, CDR1 is MNHEY, CDR2 SVGEGT. The CDR3 has 14 amino acids.

This sequence joins TRBV27 and TRBJ1-2; D gene uncertain. Trimming pared 0 bases from V and 2 bases from J, leaving 10 bases between. The length of the CDR3 is 15 residues. The germline CDR1 and CDR2 sequences are MNHEY and SMNVEV (reference sequence). In DNA form, the CDR3 reads TGTGCCAGCAGTTTATCGAGGTTCCGAAACTATGGCTACACCTTC. Translating it yields CASSLSRFRNYGYTF.

The chain recombines TRBV6-5 with TRBJ1-4, with 9 positions matching TRBD1. Germline CDR1 and CDR2: MNHEY and SVGAGI. The CDR3 totals 15 residues. V lost 4 bases to trimming and J lost 7 bases; unmatched junction nucleotides: 7. In nucleotides, the CDR3 is TGTGCCAGCAGTTTCGGGACAGGGAATGGTGAAAAACTGTTTTTT. Its protein product is CASSFGTGNGEKLFF.

This clone has more than one count but fewer than ten. The gene calls are TRBV5-1 and TRBJ1-4; tentative D call: TRBD1 (5 bases). The ends were cut back, 2 bases at V and 4 bases at J, with 15 bases in the middle. Germline V gene lookup returns CDR1 SGHRS and CDR2 YFSETQ. The CDR3 totals 16 residues. The CDR3 bases are TGCGCCAGCAGCTTAGTCGGCGGGGCCCATAATGAAAAACTGTTTTTT. This codes for CASSLVGGAHNEKLFF.